One sample yielded the 10 T cell receptor beta chains listed below, sequenced in a study of metastatic and nonmetastatic thyroid tumors (dated by TCRdb to about 2020). No treatment had been received by any patient before thyroid surgery. The library was generated by PCR. The sequencing machine was an Illumina HiSeq 4000. TCRdb trimmed public reads at Q25 via fastp, called clones via MiXCR and kept in-frame beta chains. In this sample the table shows about 92,000 clones, under 15% of which occur a single time. The ten biggest clones cover about 3.9% of the sample. Source material: blood. Receptors originate from a female donor with papillary thyroid cancer or a benign thyroid nodule (not recorded which). Some clones in this sample may be carry-over from other donors' samples.

The gene calls are TRBV5-6 and TRBJ1-5, with D unresolved. Germline values: CDR1 SGHDT, CDR2 YYEEEE. Trimming cost V 2 bases and J 3 bases, with 12 bases left between them. The CDR3 has 15 residues. The CDR3 protein is CASSLRVRDNQPQHF. CDR3 nucleotides: TGTGCCAGCAGCTTACGGGTTCGGGACAATCAGCCCCAGCATTTT.

This clone came up a few times. It may be a read error: a sequence one base away is much more abundant. The CDR3 loop is CASSEVPRNTGELFF. CDR3 nucleotide sequence: TGCGCCAGCAGCGAGGTACCCAGGAACACCGGGGAGCTGTTTTTT. This chain links TRBV5-1 with TRBJ2-2; no firm D call. V was trimmed by 4 bases and J by 1 base, leaving 11 bases between them. The CDR3 has 15 residues. CDR1 SGHRS and CDR2 YFSETQ come from the germline V gene.

This clone was seen repeatedly, ten times or more. V and J are TRBV29-1 and TRBJ1-1, with D uncertain. CDR1 SQVTM and CDR2 ANQGSEA come from the germline V gene. V was clipped by 3 bases and J by 6 bases, with 11 bases between them. The CDR3 is 12 amino acids. CDR3 sequence (DNA): TGCAGCGTTGAGTTTAGGCAGGCTGAAGCTTTCTTT. Its protein product is CSVEFRQAEAFF.

This clone was seen at least ten times. The CDR3 reads CASSANPTGGETQYF. The DNA of the CDR3 is TGTGCCAGCAGCGCCAACCCCACGGGGGGGGAGACCCAGTACTTC. The chain carries TRBV9 and TRBJ2-5; TRBD2 matches at 8 bases. Germline V lookup: CDR1 SGDLS, CDR2 YYNGEE. This CDR3 has 15 amino acids. J lost 5 bases, V lost 3 bases, and 9 bases had no gene match. Complete variable domain (other parts from reference TRBV9 and TRBJ2-5): DSGVTQTPKHLITATGQRVTLRCSPRSGDLSVYWYQQSLDQGLQFLIQYYNGEERAKGNILERFSAQQFPDLHSELNLSSLELGDSALYFCASSANPTGGETQYFGPGTRLLVL.

This clone was seen many times. The chain carries TRBV5-1 and TRBJ2-7, with D hard to call. CDR1 is SGHRS, CDR2 YFSETQ, per germline. There are 9 residues in the CDR3. CDR3 region: CGMSSEQYF. CDR3 nucleotide sequence: TGCGGGATGTCCAGCGAGCAGTACTTC.

This clone has at least ten counts. This chain links TRBV30 with TRBJ1-6; D gene unclear. V was cut by 7 bases and J by 14 bases, with 12 bases left in between. Germline lookup yields CDR1 GTSNPN and CDR2 SVGIG (reference sequence). This CDR3 comprises 10 residues. DNA of the CDR3: TGTGCCTTCGGGGTGGTAGCCCTCCACTTT. It yields the protein CAFGVVALHF.

The sample holds many counts of this clone. A junction boundary mismatches the germline segment, possibly from a read error. DNA of the CDR3: TGTGCCAGCAGCCATGGGAGCACGGATACGCAGTATTTT. Its translation: CASSHGSTDTQYF. The V call is TRBV6-4, the J call TRBJ2-3; weak D call: TRBD2 (5 bases). The CDR3 covers 13 residues. CDR1 MRHNA and CDR2 SNTAGT come from the germline V gene.

This clone was counted at least ten times. The J gene is TRBJ1-2, the V gene TRBV14; no clear D. The length of the CDR3 is 12 residues. The germline V and J ends were trimmed by 0 bases and 10 bases, with 9 bases remaining between them. CDR1 SGHDN and CDR2 FVKESK come from the germline V gene. The CDR3 is CASSQEAGPYTF. The CDR3 DNA reads as TGTGCCAGCAGCCAAGAAGCAGGTCCCTACACCTTC.

This clone came up many times. The CDR3 protein is CASSLGGYNSPLHF. The CDR3 bases are TGTGCCAGCAGCTTAGGGGGTTATAATTCACCCCTCCACTTT. This chain connects TRBV5-4 to TRBJ1-6; maybe TRBD1 (6 bases). In germline, CDR1 is SGHNT, CDR2 YYREEE (reference sequence). The V gene lost 2 bases and the J gene lost 4 bases, with 7 bases spanning the gap. The CDR3 is made up of 14 amino acids.

The table lists this clone with many counts. The J gene is TRBJ2-2, the V gene TRBV5-1, with TRBD1 identical over 7 bases. Per the germline V gene, CDR1 is SGHRS and CDR2 is YFSETQ. The V segment lost 4 bases and the J segment 3 bases; nucleotides outside the gene matches: 6. The CDR3 has 15 amino acids. In DNA form, the CDR3 reads TGCGCCAGCAGCACAGGACAGGTGGACACCGGGGAGCTGTTTTTT. It is translated as CASSTGQVDTGELFF.